Shown below are 6 T cell receptor beta chains from a single sample sequenced in a study of blood T cell repertoires in COVID-19. Here immunoSEQ multiplex PCR was the method, and the copy in TCRdb shows in-frame clones only, minus some. The data show 180,000 or so clones, approximately 84% seen once. The sequencing input was peripheral blood. The receptors originated from a human donor with acute or convalescent COVID-19. The donor label of this sample is uncertain.

This sequence joins TRBV3-1 (or the pseudogene TRBV3-2) and TRBJ1-5, with D possibly being TRBD1 (5 bases). V dropped 1 base and J dropped 6 bases, with 10 bases sitting between them. Per the germline V gene, CDR1 is LGHDT and CDR2 is YNNKEL (reference sequence). CDR3 length: 14 residues. The CDR3 loop reads CASSQGGGSQPQHF. The CDR3 region has the DNA TGTGCCAGCAGCCAAGGGGGCGGCAGTCAGCCCCAGCATTTT.

As to this clone: Other nucleotide sequences from this sample produce the same CDR3. The CDR3 sequence is CASSPYTDTQYF. In nucleotides, the CDR3 is TGTGCCAGCTCACCTTACACAGATACGCAGTATTTT. The chain carries TRBV18 and TRBJ2-3; no reliable D call. Germline lookup yields CDR1 KGHSH and CDR2 LQKENI. V was trimmed by 3 bases and J by 2 bases, leaving 3 bases between them. CDR3 length equals 12 residues. Together with reference TRBV18 and TRBJ2-3, the CDR3 gives the full variable domain: NAGVMQNPRHLVRRRGQEARLRCSPMKGHSHVYWYRQLPEEGLKFMVYLQKENIIDESGMPKERFSAEFPKEGPSILRIQQVVRGDSAAYFCASSPYTDTQYFGPGTRLTVL.

The chain couples TRBV27 to TRBJ2-1; TRBD1 agrees at 11 bases. This CDR3 region has 17 residues. Germline assignment: CDR1 MNHEY and CDR2 SMNVEV (reference sequence). Trimming at V came to 4 bases and at J to 6 bases, leaving 11 bases not matched to a gene. DNA of the CDR3: TGTGCCAGCAGTTCAGCCGGACAGGGGGCGCATTCCAATGAGCAGTTCTTC. The encoded protein is CASSSAGQGAHSNEQFF.

The chain joins TRBV5-1 to TRBJ2-7, with 10 nucleotides matching TRBD2. The germline V gene has CDR1 SGHRS and CDR2 YFSETQ. After removal of 10 bases from V and 6 bases from J, the junction contained 16 bases not matched to a gene. This CDR3 is built from 15 residues. CDR3 sequence (DNA): TGCGCCTCCAGCTTGGGATCTAGCGGGAGTAGCGAGCAGTACTTC. It encodes CASSLGSSGSSEQYF.

The CDR3 bases are TGTGCCGCACGTGCGGGGACGACTGAGCAGTTCTTC. Translation gives CAARAGTTEQFF. The rearrangement uses TRBV27 and TRBJ2-1, with a weak D call TRBD2 (6 bases). The CDR3 is 12 residues long. Trimming shortened V by 11 bases and J by 9 bases, and 17 bases separated the two germline ends. The germline CDR1 and CDR2 sequences are MNHEY and SMNVEV (reference sequence).

This sequence joins TRBV30 and TRBJ1-2; perhaps TRBD1 as D (5 bases). The length of the CDR3 is 14 residues. Germline-derived CDR1 and CDR2 are GTSNPN and SVGIG (reference sequence). V lost 6 bases and J 2 bases, leaving 16 bases between the germline ends. The chain's CDR3 is CACPPRTNNYGYTF. CDR3 DNA sequence: TGTGCCTGCCCTCCGCGGACAAACAACTATGGCTACACCTTC.